A few counts support the clone carrying this T cell receptor beta chain. Its antigen is unknown. These data originate in a study of T cell repertoires in cytomegalovirus infection. The overall study: Public signatures in TCR beta pointed to CMV infection and matching HLA type.

Study-wide findings and caveats: HLA-C-restricted, CMV-specific TCR beta clonotypes were dominant ex vivo. Cumulative frequency of public TCR beta families picked out carriers of CMV plus the relevant HLA.

A single record per CDR3 protein comes from TCRdb applying MiXCR to the reads. Of 85,000 to 120,000 distinct CDR3 sequences listed, 15% to 20% are singletons. The ends were cut back, 4 bases at V and 6 bases at J, with 10 bases in the middle. The germline gives CDR1 SEHNR, CDR2 FQNEAQ (reference sequence). The CDR3 length is 14 residues. This receptor was taken from a human donor in good health (CMV status not recorded). Some clones in this sample may be carry-over from other donors' samples. This sequence joins TRBV7-9 and TRBJ1-6, with D maybe TRBD1 (5 bases). Material for sequencing was PBMCs. CDR3 loop: CASSSGGPNSPLHF. CDR3 nucleotides: TGTGCCAGCAGCTCGGGGGGTCCTAATTCACCCCTCCACTTT.